This T cell receptor beta chain is drawn from a study of shared clonotypes between healthy human individuals. Study in general: Serving as donors were two women and a few men, whose ages spanned 18 to 49. Study-wide results and caveats: Represented diversity, genetic and exposure-history alike, was limited by few donors. Measured sharing among donors was expected to vary with sequencing depth.

Trimming left V 4 bases short and J 4 bases short, with 13 bases between. This CDR3 region has 14 residues. Germline-derived CDR1 and CDR2 are SGHTA and FQGNSA. Per the authors' pipeline: ImmunoSEQ supplied junction-only sequences lacking quality scores, so filtering was different. Some clones are missing from TCRdb's copy, which holds only in-frame ones; the method was immunoSEQ multiplex PCR. V and J calls and clone size are as listed in that table; D and trimming were resolved from the DNA. The top ten hold under 15% of the sample, which has about 480,000 clones, approximately 79% seen once. As for this clone: Its antigen is not identified.

This sequence was found in a middle-aged woman in good health. Some clones in this sample may be carry-over from other donors' samples. Sequenced material: PBMCs. The V call is TRBV7-2, the J call TRBJ1-2; D remains unclear. CDR3 in amino acids: CASSSRPEVYGYTF. For the CDR3, the DNA is TGTGCCAGCAGCTCCAGGCCCGAAGTCTATGGCTACACCTTC.